The present entry profiles one TCR beta chain with its context. The data were taken from a study of blood T cell repertoires in COVID-19. Across the whole study: Italy, Spain and the United States were the sources of the convalescent and acute COVID-19 samples.

The CDR3 contains 14 residues. The ends lost 6 bases at V and 4 bases at J; junction bases unmatched: 3. CDR1 and CDR2 (germline): LNHDA, SQIVND (reference sequence). Authors' data handling: Estimated nucleated cell counts came from reference gene primer amplification. Assay used: immunoSEQ multiplex PCR; TCRdb lists only in-frame clones, some missing. Clone size and V and J calls were adopted from that table, with D and trimming inferred from the DNA. The data hold about 42,000 clones, with roughly 90% observed a single time. What was sequenced was peripheral blood. This chain connects TRBV19 to TRBJ1-5; TRBD1 agrees at 10 bases. The TCR was taken from a man in his sixties or seventies with active COVID-19. The CDR3 DNA is TGTGCCAGTAGCTGGACAGGGGGGAATCAGCCCCAGCATTTT. Its translation is CASSWTGGNQPQHF.